A single sample is the source of the 20 T cell receptor beta chains below, sequenced in a study of metastatic and nonmetastatic thyroid tumors. Until they underwent thyroid surgery, no patient had received any treatment. Using MiXCR, TCRdb reanalyzed the PCR reads. The sample lists about 8,000 clones, about a quarter seen once, with 18% in the top ten. Sequencing was done on a sample of adjacent normal tissue. All receptors come from a female donor with papillary thyroid cancer or a benign thyroid nodule (not recorded which). Some clones in this sample may be carry-over from other donors' samples.

This clone is medium-sized by share. The chain employs TRBV28 and TRBJ1-5; tentative D call: TRBD1 (5 bases). V gave up 2 bases and J gave up 11 bases, with 13 bases separating them. The CDR3 covers 13 residues. Germline V gene sequence: CDR1 MDHEN, CDR2 SYDVKM. The DNA of the CDR3 is TGTGCCAGCAGTTTAGGGGGATCAAGAGCCCAGCATTTT. Residues: CASSLGGSRAQHF.

This clone was observed at least ten times. This rearrangement joins TRBV3-1 to TRBJ2-5; 13 positions agree with TRBD2. J gave up 5 bases and V 3 bases, and 12 bases lay outside the gene matches. This CDR3 comprises 18 residues. From germline, CDR1 is LGHDT and CDR2 YNNKEL (reference sequence). The CDR3 DNA reads TGTGCCAGCAGCCAGATGGTGGGACTAGCGGGATTTGGGGAGACCCAGTACTTC. Translating gives CASSQMVGLAGFGETQYF.

This clone was found a few times. J is TRBJ1-5 and V is TRBV27; D gene ambiguous. V was pared by 4 bases and J by 8 bases, with 12 bases between. In germline, CDR1 is MNHEY, CDR2 SMNVEV (reference sequence). The length of the CDR3 is 13 residues. The CDR3 sequence: CASSSMGSEPQHF. The CDR3 nucleotides are TGTGCCAGCAGTTCCATGGGGTCGGAGCCCCAGCATTTT.

This clone was counted between two and nine times. This chain links TRBV12-3 or TRBV12-4 with TRBJ2-7, with D unresolved. V dropped 4 bases and J dropped 3 bases, with 16 bases sitting between them. The CDR3 has 15 amino acids. CDR3 sequence: CASSSPHDVNYEQYF. CDR3 nucleotide sequence: TGTGCCAGCAGTTCCCCTCACGACGTTAACTACGAGCAGTACTTC.

By frequency in the sample, this clone is medium-sized. The V and J genes are TRBV19 and TRBJ2-3; 7 bases line up with TRBD2. V shed 5 bases, J shed 1 base, and the junction held 6 bases outside the gene matches. CDR1 is LNHDA, CDR2 SQIVND, per germline (reference sequence). The length of the CDR3 is 15 residues. The chain's CDR3 is CASSVFAGGTDTQYF. CDR3 nucleotide sequence: TGTGCCAGTAGTGTCTTTGCGGGGGGCACAGATACGCAGTATTTT.

The chain employs TRBV30 and TRBJ2-7; D unresolved. V gave up 3 bases and J gave up 4 bases, with 10 bases separating them. Germline lookup yields CDR1 GTSNPN and CDR2 SVGIG (reference sequence). CDR3 length: 12 amino acids. The CDR3 spells CAWSRSRYEQYF. CDR3 sequence (DNA): TGTGCCTGGAGCCGATCCAGGTACGAGCAGTACTTC.

This clone showed up many times. The chain couples TRBV9 to TRBJ2-1; 12 bases fit TRBD1. The length of the CDR3 is 16 residues. Trimming took 0 bases from V and 9 from J; bases not matched to a gene: 7. Looked up from germline, CDR1 is SGDLS and CDR2 is YYNGEE. This CDR3 is CASSVVPGTGGSEQFF. CDR3 DNA: TGTGCCAGCAGCGTAGTTCCCGGGACAGGGGGCAGTGAGCAGTTCTTC.

In this sample, this clone turned up a few times. The chain is built from TRBV27 and TRBJ2-1; 13 nucleotides agree with TRBD2. The CDR3 spans 17 residues. Germline CDR1 is MNHEY and CDR2 is SMNVEV (reference sequence). V was pared by 2 bases and J by 7 bases, with 8 bases of the junction left unmatched. In DNA, the CDR3 is TGTGCCAGCAGTTTAATACTAGCGGGAGGGCCGGGTAATGAGCAGTTCTTC. Encoded protein: CASSLILAGGPGNEQFF.

The chain employs TRBV20-1 and TRBJ2-7, with D possibly TRBD1 on 7 matching bases. Germline CDR1 reads DFQATT; CDR2 reads SNEGSKA (reference sequence). This CDR3 region has 10 residues. The CDR3 bases are TGCATCCCCCAGGGGGGTGATCAGTACTTC. Its translation is CIPQGGDQYF.

On this clone itself: A much larger clone differs by one base, so this may be a read error. The CDR3: CASNPGPGEKASGSSLFDNEQFF. Here the CDR3 DNA reads TGTGCCAGCAACCCAGGACCGGGAGAAAAGGCTAGCGGGAGTAGTCTTTTCGACAATGAGCAGTTCTTC. The genes are TRBV5-2 and TRBJ2-1; the table's TRBD2 call for D was not verified on the DNA. TRBV5-2 is reported as a pseudogene. The CDR3 has 23 residues.

This clone was seen at least ten times. This chain links TRBV18 with TRBJ2-3; TRBD2 agrees at 10 bases. The CDR3 extends over 15 amino acids. CDR1 and CDR2 (germline): KGHSH, LQKENI. V shed 6 bases and J 1 base; nucleotides not matched to a gene: 4. This chain's CDR3 is CASSRTSGGTDTQYF. The CDR3 coding sequence is TGTGCCAGCTCTCGGACTAGCGGAGGCACAGATACGCAGTATTTT.

The chain is built from TRBV19 and TRBJ1-1; D possibly corresponds to TRBD1 (6 bases). The CDR3 has 15 residues. Trimming removed 5 bases at V and 0 bases at J, with 13 bases between. From germline, CDR1 is LNHDA and CDR2 SQIVND (reference sequence). CDR3 nucleotides: TGTGCCAGTAGTGTACCGGGACAAGTGAACACTGAAGCTTTCTTT. It translates to CASSVPGQVNTEAFF.

This clone has at least ten counts. The V and J genes are TRBV5-1 and TRBJ2-1, with D perhaps TRBD2 (5 bases). The V gene's germline CDR1 is SGHRS and CDR2 YFSETQ. The V end was cut by 0 bases, the J end by 10 bases, with 17 bases between. The CDR3 has 15 amino acids. CDR3 sequence reads: CASSLGASTPREQFF. CDR3 bases: TGCGCCAGCAGCTTGGGGGCTAGCACCCCTCGGGAGCAGTTCTTC.

The J gene is TRBJ2-1, the V gene TRBV3-1, with no clear D. Trimming stripped 1 base from V and 8 bases from J, with 15 bases between. The length of the CDR3 is 15 residues. Germline lookup yields CDR1 LGHDT and CDR2 YNNKEL (reference sequence). CDR3 loop: CASSQGRATTHEQFF. The DNA of the CDR3 is TGTGCCAGCAGCCAAGGGCGAGCTACCACCCATGAGCAGTTCTTC.

V and J are TRBV5-1 and TRBJ2-7; 12 nucleotides agree with TRBD1. V lost 6 bases to trimming and J lost 5 bases; unmatched junction nucleotides: 3. This CDR3 spans 13 amino acids. In germline, CDR1 is SGHRS, CDR2 YFSETQ. The DNA for the CDR3 is TGCGCCAGCAAAGGGACAGGGGGCGACGAGCAGTACTTC. Amino acid sequence: CASKGTGGDEQYF.

This clone rates as medium-sized. The CDR3 DNA reads TGCGCCAGCAGCTTGGGGGGACCTAATGAAAAACTGTTTTTT. This sequence encodes CASSLGGPNEKLFF. The chain employs TRBV5-1 and TRBJ1-4; D may be TRBD1 (5 bases). Germline V gives CDR1 SGHRS, CDR2 YFSETQ. CDR3 length equals 14 residues. Trimming removed 0 bases at V and 3 bases at J, with 6 bases between.

This clone was seen a few times. The V gene is TRBV6-5, the J gene TRBJ2-7, with TRBD1 matching over 7 bases. The V gene end was trimmed by 2 bases and the J gene end by 3 bases; junction bases not matched to a gene: 7. The CDR3 is made up of 15 amino acids. Germline V gives CDR1 MNHEY, CDR2 SVGAGI. The CDR3 loop reads CASSYPTGAGYEQYF. In DNA, the CDR3 is TGTGCCAGCAGTTACCCCACAGGGGCCGGCTACGAGCAGTACTTC.

This clone was seen repeatedly, ten times or more. V is TRBV4-2 and J is TRBJ1-3; 12 bases align to TRBD1. This CDR3 comprises 18 residues. From germline, CDR1 is LGHNA and CDR2 YNFKEQ. With V trimmed by 5 bases and J by 3 bases, 11 bases remained unmatched. For the CDR3, the DNA is TGTGCCAGCAGCAAGGGACAGGGGGCAAGTAGAGGTGGAAACACCATATATTTT. Translating it yields CASSKGQGASRGGNTIYF.

On this clone itself: An end of the junction differs from the germline gene, which may be a read error. The chain joins TRBV7-8 to TRBJ2-1; D possibly corresponds to TRBD1 (5 bases). This CDR3 is 13 amino acids long. Germline values: CDR1 SGHVS, CDR2 FQNEAQ. Here the CDR3 DNA reads TGTGTCAGCAGCTTAGGTAGGGGCAATGAGCAGTTCTTC. This gives the protein CVSSLGRGNEQFF. Based on the CDR3 plus reference TRBV7-8 and TRBJ2-1, the full variable domain is GAGVSQSPRYKVAKRGQDVALRCDPISGHVSLFWYQQALGQGPEFLTYFQNEAQLDKSGLPSDRFFAERPEGSVSTLKIQRTQQEDSAVYLCVSSLGRGNEQFFGPGTRLTVL.

This clone was recorded at least ten times. The V call is TRBV20-1, the J call TRBJ1-1; D is unclear. Trimming removed 0 bases at V and 10 bases at J, with 15 bases between. CDR1 and CDR2 (germline): DFQATT, SNEGSKA (reference sequence). The CDR3 spans 13 residues. The CDR3 loop is CSARDRQSSLAFF. DNA for the CDR3: TGCAGTGCTAGAGATCGGCAAAGCTCGTTAGCTTTCTTT.